This T cell receptor beta chain appears in the sequencing data of a study of blood T cell repertoires in COVID-19. Across the study: Samples came from the United States, Italy and Spain, spanning acute and convalescent COVID-19. T cells, B-cell-depleted T cells, or PBMCs supplied cDNA or gDNA.

Per the original data handling: From reference gene primer amplification, estimates of nucleated cell counts were derived. Profiling relied on immunoSEQ multiplex PCR, and the TCRdb table lists in-frame clones only, not all of them. That table supplies the V and J calls and clone size; D and trimming were determined from the DNA. The sample contains about 200,000 clones, approximately 85% of which appear only once. Germline-derived CDR1 and CDR2 are SGHTA and FQGNSA. Germline trimming cut 3 bases from V and 5 bases from J; bases unmatched to any gene: 8. This CDR3 has 15 amino acids. The clonotype comes from a woman in her seventies with COVID-19, enrolled during active disease. The V and J genes are TRBV7-2 and TRBJ2-5; 8 nucleotides align to TRBD1. The sequenced material came from peripheral blood. CDR3 residues: CASSFLRTGRETQYF. CDR3 sequence (DNA): TGTGCCAGCAGCTTTCTCAGGACAGGGAGGGAGACCCAGTACTTC.